This TCR beta chain originates from a study of cytomegalovirus exposure and HLA in healthy donors. Study results and caveats: As a later analysis showed, a missense DCLRE1C variant was linked to trimming of TCR beta V- and J-genes. V segments that were indistinguishable, TRBV6-2 and TRBV6-3 among them, were omitted from analysis.

V was pared by 6 bases and J by 4 bases, with 11 bases between. The germline V gene has CDR1 SGHNT and CDR2 YENEEA. CDR3 length equals 13 residues. Concerning this clone: Its antigen is as yet unknown.

The PCR ran on 60 Vbeta and 13 Jbeta primers. This table comes from immunoSEQ multiplex PCR, and its TCRdb copy is limited to in-frame clones, with some not included. The sample carries 80,000 or so clones, approximately 71% recorded once. The source material was PBMCs. The chain employs TRBV11-3 and TRBJ2-3; perhaps TRBD2 as D (6 bases). This TCR was sampled from a woman aged 40-49 years in good health and CMV-seronegative. The CDR3 spells CASRPSGSDTQYF. CDR3 nucleotide sequence: TGTGCCAGCAGACCAAGCGGGTCAGATACGCAGTATTTT.